These T cell receptor beta chains were read from a single sample in a study of T-cell memory formation after mild COVID-19. In TCRdb, the 5' RACE reads were re-called with MiXCR into one record per CDR3 protein. The sample holds about 130,000 distinct CDR3 sequences; over 15% are singletons and the top ten take about 5%. Sequencing used PBMCs or a T cell subset sorted from them (not recorded which). Source of these receptors: a man between 18 and 35 years old who had mild COVID-19 (a few samples of this study predate the infection). Cell type and time point are not known. Both conserved end residues are part of each CDR3. The D gene is left open where the match is weak. A row's size may be missing; if present it is once, few, many or a size class.

j_gene	d_gene	v_gene	abundance	CDR3nt	CDR3aa
TRBJ2-4	TRBD1	TRBV12-3/TRBV12-4	few	TGTGCCAGCAGTTTGGTGGGGACAGCTGGGGACATTCAGTACTTC	CASSLVGTAGDIQYF
TRBJ1-5	NA	TRBV18	NA	TGTGCCAGCTCACCATTTATGAGCTCAGGGCTAGGAGATCAGCCCCAGCATTTT	CASSPFMSSGLGDQPQHF
TRBJ2-3	TRBD2	TRBV11-2	few	TGTGCCAGCAGCTCCCTTAGCGGGCGGGGCACAGATACGCAGTATTTT	CASSSLSGRGTDTQYF
TRBJ2-3	TRBD2	TRBV4-2	few	TGTGCCAGCAGCTCGCCAGGGGCGGGGGGGGACTCTAGCACAGATACGCAGTATTTT	CASSSPGAGGDSSTDTQYF
TRBJ2-6	NA	TRBV12-3/TRBV12-4	few	TGTGCCAGCAGTTTAGAGGGGGTAAGCTCTGGGGCCAACGTCCTGACTTTC	CASSLEGVSSGANVLTF
TRBJ2-1	NA	TRBV5-4	NA	TGTGCCAGCAGCTTGACGCAGGGATCCTACAATGAGCAGTTCTTC	CASSLTQGSYNEQFF
TRBJ1-2	NA	TRBV6-4	few	TGTGCCAGCAGTGATGGGACGCCTGGCTACACCTTC	CASSDGTPGYTF
TRBJ1-1	NA	TRBV7-9	few	TGTGCCAGCAGCGTGAAGGAGGTCTTT	CASSVKEVF
TRBJ2-1	TRBD2	TRBV20-1	NA	TGCAGTGCTAGAGGCTTGGGACTAGCGGGGGACAATGAGCAGTTCTTC	CSARGLGLAGDNEQFF
TRBJ2-3	NA	TRBV7-3	few	TGTGCCAGCAGCTTATACAGTAGCACAGATACGCAGTATTTT	CASSLYSSTDTQYF
TRBJ2-1	NA	TRBV5-1	NA	TGCGCCAGCAGCTTAGGCGTGCGCAAAAGAAATGAGCAGTTCTTC	CASSLGVRKRNEQFF
TRBJ1-5	TRBD1	TRBV12-3/TRBV12-4	NA	TGTGCCAGCAGGGGACAGGGGGCAGTTCGCAATCAGCCCCAGCATTTT	CASRGQGAVRNQPQHF
TRBJ2-2	NA	TRBV11-2	NA	TGTGCCAGCAGCCCTATACAGGTCTCCACCGGGGAGCTGTTTTTT	CASSPIQVSTGELFF
TRBJ2-3	TRBD1	TRBV20-1	few	TGCAGTGCAACCCTGAGGCAGGGGGAGGATACGCAGTATTTT	CSATLRQGEDTQYF
TRBJ2-1	TRBD2	TRBV20-1	NA	TGCAGTGCTACGTCCAGCGGGGAGCTATTTGTCCACAATGAGCAGTTCTTC	CSATSSGELFVHNEQFF
TRBJ1-5	NA	TRBV7-2	few	TGTGCCAGCAGCCCCGGGTACAATCAGCCCCAGCATTTT	CASSPGYNQPQHF
TRBJ2-3	TRBD2	TRBV5-1	few	TGCGCCAGCAGCTTGGGGGGACTAGCGGCTGATACGCAGTATTTT	CASSLGGLAADTQYF
TRBJ2-5	NA	TRBV27	NA	TGTGCCAGCAGTTCTCGATTCGGGACCCAGTACTTC	CASSSRFGTQYF
TRBJ2-7	NA	TRBV29-1	NA	TGCAGCGTTGTCCAGGGGGGGAGGTACGAGCAGTACTTC	CSVVQGGRYEQYF
TRBJ2-1	TRBD2	TRBV2	few	TGTGCCAGCAGTGAAAGCGGGGCCAATGAGCAGTTCTTC	CASSESGANEQFF
TRBJ2-1	NA	TRBV7-2	few	TGTGCCAGCAGCTCCCCCGGACAGTACAATGAGCAGTTCTTC	CASSSPGQYNEQFF
TRBJ2-5	TRBD2	TRBV7-2	few	TGTGCCAGCAGCTTAGGAACGGCTAGCGGCCAAGAGACCCAGTACTTC	CASSLGTASGQETQYF
TRBJ1-2	NA	TRBV6-6	NA	TGTGCCAGCAGCCAAAACCCGGGGACCCCAACCTATGGCTACACCTTC	CASSQNPGTPTYGYTF
TRBJ2-1	TRBD1	TRBV11-2	few	TGTGCCAGCAGCTTAAGGGACAGGGGGCGTCGCGATGAGCAGTTCTTC	CASSLRDRGRRDEQFF
TRBJ2-3	NA	TRBV29-1	NA	TGCAGCGTTGAAGTCGCAGGAGTTGATACGCAGTATTTT	CSVEVAGVDTQYF
TRBJ1-2	NA	TRBV3-1	few	TGTGCCAGCAGCCGGGGGGACTATGGCTACACCTTC	CASSRGDYGYTF
TRBJ2-2	TRBD2	TRBV10-3	few	TGTGCCACCAGGGGGACTAGCGCGAGTAATACGAACACCGGGGAGCTGTTTTTT	CATRGTSASNTNTGELFF
TRBJ2-5	NA	TRBV6-5	few	TGTGCCAGCAGTTACGCCGGTAAACAGTACTTC	CASSYAGKQYF
TRBJ1-2	TRBD1	TRBV7-9	NA	TGTGCCAGCAGCCCGGACAGGGGCCACGGCTACACCTTC	CASSPDRGHGYTF
TRBJ2-3	NA	TRBV4-2	few	TGTGCCAGCAGCCAAGATCGGGTTAGCACAGATACGCAGTATTTT	CASSQDRVSTDTQYF
TRBJ2-3	NA	TRBV7-8	few	TGTGCCAGCAGCTTAAATCACAGGGTCCTCGCCACAGATACGCAGTATTTT	CASSLNHRVLATDTQYF
TRBJ2-3	TRBD1	TRBV4-1	NA	TGCGCCAGCAGCCAGGGACAGTCAAGGTACGCAGATACGCAGTATTTT	CASSQGQSRYADTQYF
TRBJ2-7	TRBD2	TRBV20-1	NA	TGCAGTGCCGGATTGCCCCTAGCGGGGGGGGCCTACGAGCAGTACTTC	CSAGLPLAGGAYEQYF
TRBJ2-3	TRBD2	TRBV7-9	many	TGTGCCAGCAGCTTAGCTCTAGCGGGGAGCACAGATACGCAGTATTTT	CASSLALAGSTDTQYF
TRBJ1-2	NA	TRBV7-9	NA	TGTGCCAGCAGCGGGATGAGGGCTAACTATGGCTACACCTTC	CASSGMRANYGYTF